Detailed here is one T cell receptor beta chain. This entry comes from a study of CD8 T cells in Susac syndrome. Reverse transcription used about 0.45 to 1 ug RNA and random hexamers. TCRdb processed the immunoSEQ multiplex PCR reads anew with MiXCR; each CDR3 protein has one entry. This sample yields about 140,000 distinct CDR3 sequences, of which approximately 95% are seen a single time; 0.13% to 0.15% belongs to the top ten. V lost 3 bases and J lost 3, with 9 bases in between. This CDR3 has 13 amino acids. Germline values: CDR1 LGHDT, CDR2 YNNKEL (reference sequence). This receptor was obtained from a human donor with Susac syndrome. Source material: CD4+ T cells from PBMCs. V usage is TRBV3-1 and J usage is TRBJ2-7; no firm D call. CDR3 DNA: TGTGCCAGCAGCCACCGTACAAGCTACGAGCAGTACTTC. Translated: CASSHRTSYEQYF.